This T cell receptor (beta chain) was retrieved from a study of T cell repertoires in aging, cancer and after chemotherapy (dated by TCRdb to the late 2010s). About the investigation overall: Donors spanned six age groups from 30 or younger to 70 or older, with at least three individuals per group. In total, the full dataset held about 9.5 million TCR reads. A cohort of 220 or so cancer patients (over 90 with hematological and some 120 with solid cancers) was assembled, and 95 healthy donors were included as a reference group. In the hematological group, paired pre- and post-chemotherapy samples were obtained from chronic lymphocytic leukemia patients treated with fludarabine- or bendamustine-based regimens. To examine immunoaging and T cell reconstitution after chemotherapy, the study profiled TCR beta repertoires in peripheral blood from healthy donors and cancer patients. General conclusions and limits of the study: Significantly lower blood TCR diversity and higher clonality were observed in untreated patients with hematological or solid cancers than in age-matched healthy donors. In healthy donors, the drop in TCR diversity with age came mainly from a loss of richness, whereas in cancer patients a loss of evenness also played a part. The authors noted that the repertoire data do not allow conclusions about immunological memory after chemotherapy. Median generation probability increased over the chemotherapy interval in both cancer cohorts, suggesting repertoire reconstitution through rebound thymic output. Hematological cancer patients had lymphoid organ infiltration, which may itself impair thymic emigration or peripheral T cell expansion.

Using a mixed TRB-A/B primer pool, multiplex touch-down PCR amplified rearranged TRB sequences covering the V, D and J segments. Illumina adapters and sample indices were attached to the amplicons in two consecutive PCR reactions using Phusion HS II polymerase. Amplicons were gel-purified with the NucleoSpin Gel and PCR Clean-up kit, then checked with Qubit and an Agilent 2100 Bioanalyzer. Sequencing of libraries was carried out on an Illumina MiSeq in 600-cycle, single-indexed, paired-end runs. The original pipeline was this. TRB sequences were processed with MiXCR versions 2.12 and 3.0.5. Each unique CDR3 nucleotide sequence counted as one clone, and only productive sequences with at least two reads were retained. The repertoire metrics were Shannon diversity, evenness, clonality (calculated as one minus evenness), and diversity profiles parameterized by alpha from 0 to 5. The IGoR algorithm was used to calculate generation probabilities for clones in the paired samples taken before and after chemotherapy. TCRdb took the public reads, trimmed them with fastp at Q25, ran MiXCR for clone calling and kept in-frame beta chains. Rows with a matching CDR3 protein are joined into one entry that keeps the most common DNA and genes. The V and J calls, along with clone size, are taken from TCRdb and not from the paper's own processing. For this sample the table gives 3,200 or so distinct CDR3 sequences, of which 20% to 25% were detected only once. The ten largest make up 39% of the sample.

Based on its abundance in the sample, this clonotype is medium-sized (0.01 to 0.1%). Its antigen remains undetermined. Base qualities were left out, and no much larger clone turns up one base away. The V and J ends are trimmed by 7 bases and 2 bases, leaving 14 bases between them. CDR1 DFQATT and CDR2 SNEGSKA are derived from the germline V gene (reference sequence). The CDR3 numbers 14 residues from cysteine through phenylalanine. CDR3 DNA is the only sequence kept; it has 42 bases, read in frame from the first base. TCR beta rearrangements were amplified from genomic DNA extracted from peripheral blood rather than from sorted cells or RNA.

What was sequenced was blood. This sequence uses TRBV20-1 and TRBJ2-2, with TRBD1 as a weak D call on 6 bases. This receptor was taken from a human donor with a blood cancer. The sequence in DNA is TGCAGTGTCGGGACACCGAGTAACACCGGGGAGCTGTTTTTT. Its product reads: CSVGTPSNTGELFF.